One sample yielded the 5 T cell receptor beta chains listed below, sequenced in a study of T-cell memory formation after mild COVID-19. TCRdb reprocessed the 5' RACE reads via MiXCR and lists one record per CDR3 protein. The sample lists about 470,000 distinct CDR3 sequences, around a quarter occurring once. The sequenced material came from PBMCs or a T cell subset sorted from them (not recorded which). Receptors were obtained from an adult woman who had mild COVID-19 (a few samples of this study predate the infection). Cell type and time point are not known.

The CDR3 DNA reads TGTGCCAGCAGCTTAGGTCACTGGGAGACCCAGTACTTC. Encoded protein: CASSLGHWETQYF. V usage is TRBV7-7 and J usage is TRBJ2-5; D is unclear. Germline CDR1 and CDR2: SSHAT and FNYEAQ (reference sequence). V lost 1 base and J 5 bases, leaving 8 bases between the germline ends. This CDR3 has 13 amino acids.

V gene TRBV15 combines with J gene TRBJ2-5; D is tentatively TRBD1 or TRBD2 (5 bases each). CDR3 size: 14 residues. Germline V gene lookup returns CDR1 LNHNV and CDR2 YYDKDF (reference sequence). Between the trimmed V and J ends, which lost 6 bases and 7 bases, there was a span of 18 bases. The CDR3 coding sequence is TGTGCCACCAGTCGGACGGGGCCGGTGGGGACCCAGTACTTC. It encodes CATSRTGPVGTQYF.

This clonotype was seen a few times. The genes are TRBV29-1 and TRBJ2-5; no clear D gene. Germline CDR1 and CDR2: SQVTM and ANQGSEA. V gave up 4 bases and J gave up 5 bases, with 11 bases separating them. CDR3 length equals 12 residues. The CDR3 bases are TGCAGCGTTGGAAGGTCGGGTGAGACCCAGTACTTC. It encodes CSVGRSGETQYF.

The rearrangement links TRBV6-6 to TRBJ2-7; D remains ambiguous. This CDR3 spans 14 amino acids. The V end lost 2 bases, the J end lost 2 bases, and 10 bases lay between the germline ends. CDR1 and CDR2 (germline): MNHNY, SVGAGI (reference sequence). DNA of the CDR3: TGTGCCAGCAGTTACGCGGAAGGGCCCTACGAGCAGTACTTC. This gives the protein CASSYAEGPYEQYF.

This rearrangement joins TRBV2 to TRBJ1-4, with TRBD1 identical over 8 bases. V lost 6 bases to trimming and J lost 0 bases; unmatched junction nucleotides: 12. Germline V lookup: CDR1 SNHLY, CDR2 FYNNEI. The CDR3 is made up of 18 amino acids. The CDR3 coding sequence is TGTGCCAGCAGCGAGGATGGGGACAGGCCCACAACTAATGAAAAACTGTTTTTT. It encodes CASSEDGDRPTTNEKLFF.